This paragraph covers one T cell receptor beta chain sequence. Its antigen is not known. This record comes from a study of response to subunit inactivated influenza vaccine. Study-wide findings and caveats: Only a handful of new T cells, the authors suggested, are recruited with each seasonal influenza vaccination.

TCRdb passed the RT-PCR reads through MiXCR, listing each CDR3 protein once. Of 600,000 to 850,000 distinct CDR3 sequences listed, approximately 15% are singletons. The CDR3 length is 15 residues. With 0 bases removed from V and 10 bases from J, the gap between germline ends came to 17 bases. CDR1 is SGDLS and CDR2 is YYNGEE in the germline V gene. The gene calls are TRBV9 and TRBJ2-1, with unresolved D. This receptor was identified in a man over 45 who received an inactivated influenza vaccine. This sample comprised PBMCs from blood, obtained roughly 2 weeks before vaccination. The CDR3 DNA follows: TGTGCCAGCAGCGTAGGTGGGATAACGGTTATGGAGCAGTTCTTC. Its protein is CASSVGGITVMEQFF.